This entry describes one T cell receptor beta chain. Trimming took 6 bases from V and 4 from J; bases not matched to a gene: 10. Germline CDR1 and CDR2: WSHSY and SAAADI. The CDR3 is made up of 16 amino acids. The data originate from a study of T-cell reconstitution after alpha-beta-depleted transplantation in children. As it was prepared, the TCRbeta library received unique molecular identifiers. Using its own MiXCR run on the PCR reads, TCRdb lists one record per CDR3 protein. The sample yields about 830,000 distinct CDR3 sequences, 16% seen once. This specimen was PBMCs, mostly from graft donor cells, taken 360 days after TCRalphabeta/CD19-depleted stem cell transplant. The receptor comes from a male patient between 10 and 17 years old who had a stem cell transplant for acute lymphoblastic leukemia, so the T cells may come from the graft donor. The V and J genes are TRBV10-2 and TRBJ2-1; 9 bases line up with TRBD2. CDR3 region: CASRGSGTSYYNEQFF. DNA for the CDR3: TGCGCCAGCAGAGGGTCTGGGACTAGCTATTACAATGAGCAGTTCTTC.